This T cell receptor (beta chain) was recovered during a study of technical replicates of blood from several donors. This clone has just one count. Measured with immunoSEQ multiplex PCR; TCRdb has only the in-frame clones, and not every one. The data show around 92,000 clones, with roughly 95% seen just once and roughly 0.23% held by the top ten. CDR1 and CDR2 (germline): MNHEY, SMNVEV (reference sequence). CDR3 length: 15 amino acids. V lost 6 bases to trimming and J lost 14 bases; unmatched junction nucleotides: 18. The specimen sequenced was T cells isolated from PBMCs. The rearrangement links TRBV27 to TRBJ1-4; 7 bases are shared with TRBD1. The sequence came from a human donor in good health. CDR3 bases: TGTGCCAGCAGCCCTACGACAGGGACTCCCTCCCCGCTGTTTTTT. This codes for CASSPTTGTPSPLFF.